This TCR beta chain was sequenced in a study of blood T cell repertoires in COVID-19. About the research overall: Material from acute and convalescent COVID-19 was sourced from the United States, Italy and Spain. The analysed material was cDNA or gDNA that came from T cells, B-cell-depleted T cells, or PBMCs.

Per germline, CDR1 LNHDA and CDR2 SQIVND (reference sequence). CDR3 size: 16 residues. V lost 6 bases, J lost 5 bases, and 9 bases stayed unmatched. Per the authors' pipeline: Cell counts per sample came from amplifying reference gene primers. Here immunoSEQ multiplex PCR was the method, and the copy in TCRdb shows in-frame clones only, minus some. That table is the source of V, J and clone size, and D and trimming were worked out from the DNA. The profile shows 150,000 to 200,000 clones, roughly four fifths of them singletons. This clone showed up just once. The clonotype originates from a man aged 35-49 years who had recovered from COVID-19. The chain couples TRBV19 to TRBJ2-3; TRBD2 matches 12 bases. The sample consisted of peripheral blood. The CDR3 nucleotides are TGTGCCAGTAGCCGGCGACTAGCGGGAGTAGGAGATACGCAGTATTTT. Encoded protein: CASSRRLAGVGDTQYF.